This TCR beta chain was recovered during a study of blood T cell repertoires in COVID-19. Overall study context: COVID-19 samples, acute and convalescent, were from the United States, Italy and Spain. From T cells, B-cell-depleted T cells, or PBMCs came the material, which was cDNA or gDNA.

This CDR3 spans 15 amino acids. V dropped 3 bases and J dropped 2 bases, with 10 bases sitting between them. Germline V CDR1 and CDR2: LNHDA, SQIVND (reference sequence). Followed longitudinally, the Seattle patients had been enrolled during active infection. Authors' methods: Reference gene primer amplification in the assay estimated nucleated cell counts. This table comes from immunoSEQ multiplex PCR, and its TCRdb copy is limited to in-frame clones, with some not included. The V and J calls and clone size are taken from that table; D and trimming were inferred from the DNA. The sample contains 300,000 to 350,000 clones, approximately 90% of which appear only once.

The chain joins TRBV19 to TRBJ1-4; D ambiguous. This TCR was sampled from a man younger than 45 with COVID-19, enrolled during active disease. The specimen was peripheral blood. CDR3 protein: CASSINVGTNEKLFF. CDR3 DNA: TGTGCCAGTAGTATCAATGTCGGTACTAATGAAAAACTGTTTTTT.